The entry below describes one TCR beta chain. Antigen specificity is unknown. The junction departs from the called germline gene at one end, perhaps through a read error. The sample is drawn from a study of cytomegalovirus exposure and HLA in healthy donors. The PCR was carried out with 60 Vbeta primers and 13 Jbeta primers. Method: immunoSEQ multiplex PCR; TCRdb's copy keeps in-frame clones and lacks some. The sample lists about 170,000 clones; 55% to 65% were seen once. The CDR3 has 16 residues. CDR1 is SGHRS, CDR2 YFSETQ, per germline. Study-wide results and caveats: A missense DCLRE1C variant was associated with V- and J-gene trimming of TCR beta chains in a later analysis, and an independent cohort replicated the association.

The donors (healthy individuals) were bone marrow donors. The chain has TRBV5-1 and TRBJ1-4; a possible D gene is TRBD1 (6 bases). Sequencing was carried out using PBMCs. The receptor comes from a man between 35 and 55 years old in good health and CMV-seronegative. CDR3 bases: TGCGCCAGCAGCTTGGTAGGGGGTGCAACTAATGAAAAATTGTTTTTT. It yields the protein CASSLVGGATNEKLFF.